The 29 T cell receptor beta chains reported below all come from one sample, sequenced in a study of cytomegalovirus exposure and HLA in healthy donors. PCR involved 60 Vbeta and 13 Jbeta primers. Method: immunoSEQ multiplex PCR; TCRdb's copy keeps in-frame clones and lacks some. The sample contains around 170,000 clones, 65% to 90% of which appear only once. Sequenced: PBMCs. The source of these receptors is a middle-aged man in good health and CMV-seropositive.

CDR3 in DNA: TGTGCCAGCAGTTTATGGAGTTCTCCCGGTGATGGCTACACCTTC. Translated: CASSLWSSPGDGYTF. The rearrangement uses TRBV28 and TRBJ1-2, with no clear D. Trimming shortened V by 0 bases and J by 6 bases, and 14 bases separated the two germline ends. This CDR3 is built from 15 residues. Per the germline V gene, CDR1 is MDHEN and CDR2 is SYDVKM.

The rearrangement links TRBV11-2 to TRBJ2-3; D is undetermined. Trimming pared 3 bases from V and 0 bases from J, leaving 7 bases between. CDR1 is SGHAT, CDR2 FQNNGV, per germline. The CDR3 loop spans 14 amino acids. CDR3 in DNA: TGTGCCAGCAGCTTTTACTCAAGCACAGATACGCAGTATTTT. Translation gives CASSFYSSTDTQYF. Filled out from reference TRBV11-2 and TRBJ2-3, the complete variable domain reads EAGVAQSPRYKIIEKRQSVAFWCNPISGHATLYWYQQILGQGPKLLIQFQNNGVVDDSQLPKDRFSAERLKGVDSTLKIQPAKLEDSAVYLCASSFYSSTDTQYFGPGTRLTVL.

CDR3 in DNA: TGTGCCAGCAGCTTAGTTGGGCAAACCTATGGCTACACCTTC. Translated: CASSLVGQTYGYTF. The rearrangement joins TRBV7-8 to TRBJ1-2; D ambiguous. The V and J ends lost 1 base and 4 bases respectively, with 10 bases between them. Germline assignment: CDR1 SGHVS and CDR2 FQNEAQ. This CDR3 region has 14 residues.

The chain links TRBV28 to TRBJ2-3; D remains ambiguous. The CDR3 extends over 14 amino acids. CDR1 is MDHEN and CDR2 is SYDVKM in the germline V gene. The V end was cut by 9 bases, the J end by 3 bases, with 16 bases between. The CDR3 DNA is TGTGCCAGGAGACTTTGCGGCAGAACAGATACGCAGTATTTT. This gives the protein CARRLCGRTDTQYF.

The chain joins TRBV27 to TRBJ2-3; 8 positions match TRBD2. V shed 8 bases, J shed 3 bases, and the junction held 16 bases outside the gene matches. CDR1 and CDR2 (germline): MNHEY, SMNVEV (reference sequence). This CDR3 is built from 17 residues. The CDR3 DNA sequence: TGTGCCAGCTTCGATTTTAGCGGGATCGGAAGGACAGATACGCAGTATTTT. Translated: CASFDFSGIGRTDTQYF.

V usage is TRBV28 and J usage is TRBJ2-1; 10 nucleotides match TRBD1. The trim removed 1 base at V and 9 bases at J, leaving 3 bases unmatched. The germline V gene encodes CDR1 MDHEN and CDR2 SYDVKM. This CDR3 has 14 amino acids. The CDR3: CASSLLGTGAEQFF. CDR3 coding DNA: TGTGCCAGCAGTTTATTGGGGACAGGGGCTGAGCAGTTCTTC.

V usage is TRBV5-8 and J usage is TRBJ1-1; D remains ambiguous. CDR3 size: 14 residues. Germline-derived CDR1 and CDR2 are SGHTS and YDEGEE. Trimming pared 1 base from V and 5 bases from J, leaving 12 bases between. CDR3: CASSLYQVYTEAFF. Written as DNA, the CDR3 is TGTGCCAGCAGCTTGTACCAGGTTTATACTGAAGCTTTCTTT.

This clone was detected once. J is TRBJ1-2 and V is TRBV25-1, with D possibly matching TRBD1 (6 bases). CDR1 and CDR2 (germline): MGHDK, SYGVNS. V shed 2 bases and J shed 6 bases, with 16 bases lying between them. The CDR3 runs 15 residues. This CDR3 reads CASSEARGLRDGYTF. CDR3 DNA sequence: TGTGCCAGCAGTGAAGCGCGGGGGCTGAGAGATGGCTACACCTTC.

V usage is TRBV6-5 and J usage is TRBJ2-2; no clear D gene. Trimming took 5 bases from V and 5 from J, leaving 6 bases between them. In germline, CDR1 is MNHEY, CDR2 SVGAGI. The CDR3 runs to 12 residues. CDR3 DNA: TGTGCCAGCAGTCCCCGGACCGGGGAGCTGTTTTTT. Translation gives CASSPRTGELFF.

The table lists this clone with a few counts. The chain couples TRBV2 to TRBJ2-1, with 9 bases identical to TRBD2. V lost 7 bases to trimming and J lost 9 bases; unmatched junction nucleotides: 13. Germline CDR1 and CDR2: SNHLY and FYNNEI. The CDR3 has 15 residues. Here the CDR3 DNA reads TGTGCCAGCAAGGTTATGGCGGGGGGGCCGGGTGAGCAGTTCTTC. As protein: CASKVMAGGPGEQFF.

The chain combines TRBV19 with TRBJ1-4; 8 bases are a match to TRBD1. The germline V gene encodes CDR1 LNHDA and CDR2 SQIVND (reference sequence). V lost 6 bases and J lost 6; bases outside the gene matches: 21. The CDR3 sequence is 19 residues long. Written as DNA, the CDR3 is TGTGCCAGTAGGCCTACCGAGACAGGGGATGAGTGGGATGATGAAAAACTGTTTTTT. Protein sequence: CASRPTETGDEWDDEKLFF.

The rearrangement joins TRBV7-3 to TRBJ2-3; tentatively, D is TRBD2 (6 bases). This CDR3 comprises 18 residues. Looked up from germline, CDR1 is SGHTA and CDR2 is FQGTGA. Between the trimmed V and J ends, which lost 5 bases and 4 bases, there was a span of 25 bases. CDR3 residues: CASSGPGGTNMMSDTQYF. CDR3 DNA sequence: TGTGCCAGCAGCGGCCCCGGGGGAACCAACATGATGTCAGATACGCAGTATTTT.

The CDR3: CASSQNRGYEQYF. In DNA form, the CDR3 reads TGCGCCAGCAGCCAAAACAGGGGCTACGAGCAGTACTTC. The chain has TRBV4-3 and TRBJ2-7, with TRBD1 matching over 7 bases. Germline V gene lookup returns CDR1 LGHNA and CDR2 YSLEER. CDR3 size: 13 residues. J gave up 3 bases and V 2 bases, and 1 base lay outside the gene matches.

DNA of the CDR3: TGTGCCACCAGCAGAGATCCTCAGGGGATTGATACGCAGTATTTT. Amino acids: CATSRDPQGIDTQYF. The J gene is TRBJ2-3, the V gene TRBV15, with D possibly being TRBD1 (6 bases). This CDR3 comprises 15 residues. The V end was cut by 0 bases, the J end by 6 bases, with 13 bases between. The germline gives CDR1 LNHNV, CDR2 YYDKDF (reference sequence).

V and J are TRBV5-1 and TRBJ1-1; D is undetermined. The V and J ends lost 1 base and 4 bases respectively, with 14 bases between them. Germline CDR1 SGHRS, CDR2 YFSETQ. The CDR3 loop spans 15 amino acids. CDR3 region: CASSLSPKQSTEAFF. The CDR3 DNA sequence: TGCGCCAGCAGCTTGAGTCCCAAACAGAGCACTGAAGCTTTCTTT.

This chain connects TRBV10-3 to TRBJ1-2; 7 bases match TRBD1. The J segment lost 2 bases and the V segment lost 10 bases, leaving 10 bases of the junction unmatched. CDR3 length: 14 residues. Germline V lookup: CDR1 ENHRY, CDR2 SYGVKD. In nucleotides, the CDR3 is TGTGCCACGATAGCCAGACAGGGAAACTATGGCTACACCTTC. The encoded protein is CATIARQGNYGYTF.

The V gene is TRBV6-4, the J gene TRBJ2-1; D possibly corresponds to TRBD2 (5 bases). Per germline, CDR1 MRHNA and CDR2 SNTAGT. The CDR3 loop spans 16 amino acids. V lost 1 base to trimming and J lost 0 bases, with 10 bases between them. The CDR3 nucleotides read TGTGCCAGCAGTGACTGGGCGGGTAGCTCCTACAATGAGCAGTTCTTC. Protein sequence: CASSDWAGSSYNEQFF.

The V call is TRBV6-6, the J call TRBJ1-5; D is undetermined. Trimming took off 3 bases at V and 9 bases at J, with 12 bases between the two ends. Germline CDR1 and CDR2: MNHNY and SVGAGI (reference sequence). The CDR3 has 13 residues. CDR3 in amino acids: CASSYSGSPPQHF. CDR3 coding DNA: TGTGCCAGCAGTTATTCGGGGTCTCCGCCCCAGCATTTT.

The chain links TRBV27 to TRBJ1-6; 9 nucleotides agree with TRBD1. The V and J ends lost 5 bases and 9 bases, in that order; junction bases with no gene match: 2. Germline CDR1 MNHEY, CDR2 SMNVEV (reference sequence). This CDR3 contains 13 residues. CDR3 residues: CASSTGGVSPLHF. CDR3 in DNA: TGTGCCAGCAGTACAGGGGGCGTTTCACCCCTCCACTTT.

This clone was observed once. The chain uses TRBV28 and TRBJ2-5; D is perhaps TRBD1 (5 bases). The CDR3 sequence is 14 residues long. Trimming took off 4 bases at V and 9 bases at J, with 18 bases between the two ends. CDR1 is MDHEN, CDR2 SYDVKM, per germline. CDR3 sequence: CASSSGHPSNPQYF. The CDR3 region has the DNA TGTGCCAGCAGTTCCGGACACCCTTCTAATCCCCAGTACTTC.

This sequence joins TRBV5-4 and TRBJ2-2, with TRBD2 as a possible D gene (5 bases). Germline CDR1 reads SGHNT; CDR2 reads YYREEE (reference sequence). With 3 bases removed from V and 1 base from J, the gap between germline ends came to 13 bases. The CDR3 covers 16 residues. CDR3 in DNA: TGTGCCAGCAGCTCCCGGGGAAGAGGGAACACCGGGGAGCTGTTTTTT. The encoded protein is CASSSRGRGNTGELFF. The complete variable domain, with remaining parts taken from reference TRBV5-4 and TRBJ2-2, reads ETGVTQSPTHLIKTRGQQVTLRCSSQSGHNTVSWYQQALGQGPQFIFQYYREEENGRGNFPPRFSGLQFPNYSSELNVNALELDDSALYLCASSSRGRGNTGELFFGEGSRLTVL.

This clone was detected once. The V and J genes are TRBV6-5 and TRBJ2-1; 7 bases agree with TRBD1. The germline V gene has CDR1 MNHEY and CDR2 SVGAGI. The CDR3 is made up of 14 amino acids. Losses at the gene ends were 3 bases for V and 5 bases for J; bases not matched to a gene: 4. The CDR3 here is CASSYWDSNNEQFF. CDR3 sequence (DNA): TGTGCCAGCAGTTATTGGGACAGTAACAATGAGCAGTTCTTC.

The chain uses TRBV30 and TRBJ1-2; D is possibly TRBD1 (5 bases). The germline V and J ends were trimmed by 5 bases and 2 bases, with 12 bases remaining between them. The CDR3 is 13 amino acids. Germline loops: CDR1 GTSNPN, CDR2 SVGIG (reference sequence). CDR3 loop: CAWGNRGNYGYTF. CDR3 DNA sequence: TGTGCCTGGGGGAATAGGGGAAACTATGGCTACACCTTC.

The rearrangement links TRBV5-6 to TRBJ2-5, with 10 bases identical to TRBD2. This CDR3 spans 14 amino acids. Germline V lookup: CDR1 SGHDT, CDR2 YYEEEE. The ends lost 5 bases at V and 8 bases at J; junction bases unmatched: 9. CDR3 sequence reads: CASSLGLAVGTQYF. The DNA for the CDR3 is TGTGCCAGCAGTCTCGGACTAGCGGTCGGAACCCAGTACTTC.

This sequence joins TRBV30 and TRBJ2-7; weak D call: TRBD1 (6 bases). Germline loops: CDR1 GTSNPN, CDR2 SVGIG (reference sequence). The CDR3 totals 13 residues. The ends were cut back, 2 bases at V and 4 bases at J, with 12 bases in the middle. The CDR3 DNA sequence: TGTGCCTGGAGTAGACAGGCAGGGTACGAGCAGTACTTC. This translates into CAWSRQAGYEQYF.

CDR3 DNA sequence: TGCGCCAGCAGCCAAGATGCGGGACAGGGAATGGTGGAGCAGTACTTC. Protein product: CASSQDAGQGMVEQYF. This chain links TRBV4-1 with TRBJ2-7; TRBD1 aligns across 9 bases. This CDR3 is 16 amino acids long. The trim removed 0 bases at V and 7 bases at J, leaving 10 bases unmatched. Looked up from germline, CDR1 is MGHRA and CDR2 is YSYEKL.

The chain couples TRBV9 to TRBJ2-5; 8 nucleotides match TRBD2. From germline, CDR1 is SGDLS and CDR2 YYNGEE. After removal of 3 bases from V and 1 base from J, the junction contained 8 bases not matched to a gene. The CDR3 extends over 16 amino acids. CDR3 DNA: TGTGCCAGCAGCGGGGGAGGAGCGGGGGCCCAAGAGACCCAGTACTTC. This codes for CASSGGGAGAQETQYF. Full variable domain (remainder filled in from reference TRBV9 and TRBJ2-5): DSGVTQTPKHLITATGQRVTLRCSPRSGDLSVYWYQQSLDQGLQFLIQYYNGEERAKGNILERFSAQQFPDLHSELNLSSLELGDSALYFCASSGGGAGAQETQYFGPGTRLLVL.

This clone was seen a handful of times. V usage is TRBV10-1 and J usage is TRBJ2-3; D is undetermined. The germline V gene has CDR1 WNHNN and CDR2 SYGVQD (reference sequence). V shed 0 bases and J shed 0 bases, with 4 bases lying between them. The CDR3 has 14 residues. The CDR3 region has the DNA TGCGCCAGCAGTGAGTCGACAAGCACAGATACGCAGTATTTT. Translation gives CASSESTSTDTQYF.

The genes are TRBV7-9 and TRBJ1-4; D may be TRBD1 (6 bases). Between the trimmed V and J ends, which lost 6 bases and 3 bases, there was a span of 11 bases. Germline assignment: CDR1 SEHNR and CDR2 FQNEAQ (reference sequence). The CDR3 totals 14 residues. The CDR3 sequence: CASSLTGANEKLFF. CDR3 in DNA: TGTGCCAGCAGTCTGACAGGCGCTAATGAAAAACTGTTTTTT.